A selection of T cell receptor beta chains follows, all from one sample in a study of Ad26.COV2.S vaccination and SARS-CoV-2 variants. The protocol was immunoSEQ multiplex PCR, while the TCRdb copy is restricted to in-frame clones and leaves out a portion. The repertoire consists of approximately 480,000 clones, with roughly 89% occurring once and the leading ten covering roughly 13%. The sample consisted of peripheral blood, taken in a trial of Ad26.COV2.S vaccine versus placebo. The receptor source for this set is a person between 18 and 60 years old who received the Ad26.COV2.S COVID-19 vaccine or a placebo. Each CDR3 is given with its conserved first and last residue. The D gene is left open where the match is weak. Clone size, where shown, is once, few, many, or a class for clones that have expanded.

j_gene: TRBJ2-7; d_gene: .; abundance: .; v_gene: TRBV5-5; CDR3aa: CASSWEDEQYF; CDR3nt: TGTGCCAGCAGCTGGGAGGACGAGCAGTACTTC
j_gene: TRBJ2-7; d_gene: TRBD2; abundance: .; v_gene: TRBV10-3; CDR3aa: CAISETSGRGSYEQYF; CDR3nt: TGTGCCATCAGTGAGACTAGCGGGAGGGGGTCCTACGAGCAGTACTTC
j_gene: TRBJ2-1; d_gene: TRBD2; abundance: .; v_gene: TRBV11-3; CDR3aa: CASSLDGTRPFNEQFF; CDR3nt: TGTGCCAGCAGCTTAGACGGGACTAGACCATTCAATGAGCAGTTCTTC
j_gene: TRBJ2-5; d_gene: .; abundance: .; v_gene: TRBV7-7; CDR3aa: CASSLARGGQETQYF; CDR3nt: TGTGCTAGCAGCTTAGCGCGTGGCGGACAAGAGACCCAGTACTTC
j_gene: TRBJ1-6; d_gene: .; abundance: .; v_gene: TRBV5-4; CDR3aa: CASSLDGSNNSPLHF; CDR3nt: TGTGCCAGCAGCCTCGACGGATCCAATAATTCACCCCTCCACTTT
j_gene: TRBJ2-2; d_gene: .; abundance: .; v_gene: TRBV7-9; CDR3aa: CASSGRRDGELFF; CDR3nt: TGTGCCAGCAGCGGACGGCGGGACGGGGAGCTGTTTTTT
j_gene: TRBJ2-7; d_gene: .; abundance: .; v_gene: TRBV19; CDR3aa: CASSIARERSYEQYF; CDR3nt: TGTGCCAGTAGTATAGCTCGGGAGCGGAGTTACGAGCAGTACTTC
j_gene: TRBJ2-3; d_gene: TRBD2; abundance: .; v_gene: TRBV5-6; CDR3aa: CASSGGTTITQYF; CDR3nt: TGTGCCAGCAGCGGCGGGACTACCATTACGCAGTATTTT
j_gene: TRBJ2-7; d_gene: TRBD1; abundance: few; v_gene: TRBV7-3; CDR3aa: CASSLNPGTGKQYF; CDR3nt: TGTGCCAGCAGCTTAAACCCCGGGACAGGGAAGCAGTACTTC
j_gene: TRBJ1-1; d_gene: TRBD1; abundance: once; v_gene: TRBV6-5; CDR3aa: CASRGGTGVVVAFF; CDR3nt: TGTGCCAGCAGGGGTGGGACAGGGGTGGTGGTAGCTTTCTTT
j_gene: TRBJ2-3; d_gene: TRBD2; abundance: .; v_gene: TRBV7-8; CDR3aa: CASSPFLRTSGRLDTQYF; CDR3nt: TGTGCCAGCAGCCCGTTTCTTCGGACTAGCGGGAGATTGGATACGCAGTATTTT
j_gene: TRBJ2-2; d_gene: .; abundance: .; v_gene: TRBV7-3; CDR3aa: CASSPTLGGLQNTGELFF; CDR3nt: TGTGCCAGCAGCCCCACTCTGGGGGGACTTCAGAACACCGGGGAGCTGTTTTTT
j_gene: TRBJ1-1; d_gene: TRBD1; abundance: .; v_gene: TRBV18; CDR3aa: CASSRDRVQGHPEAFF; CDR3nt: TGTGCCAGCTCACGGGACAGGGTGCAGGGGCATCCTGAAGCTTTCTTT
j_gene: TRBJ2-2; d_gene: .; abundance: .; v_gene: TRBV4-2; CDR3aa: CASSQDRWVNTGELFF; CDR3nt: TGTGCCAGCAGCCAAGATAGATGGGTGAACACCGGGGAGCTGTTTTTT
j_gene: TRBJ1-6; d_gene: .; abundance: .; v_gene: TRBV21-1; CDR3aa: CASSKRRGGNSPLHF; CDR3nt: TGTGCCAGCAGCAAACGCCGAGGGGGGAATTCACCCCTCCACTTT
j_gene: TRBJ1-1; d_gene: .; abundance: .; v_gene: TRBV19; CDR3aa: CASSTRGGAGGTEAFF; CDR3nt: TGTGCCAGTAGTACTCGCGGGGGGGCTGGCGGCACTGAAGCTTTCTTT
j_gene: TRBJ2-6; d_gene: TRBD1; abundance: .; v_gene: TRBV19; CDR3aa: CASSATGTGTLRNSGANVLTF; CDR3nt: TGTGCCAGTAGTGCGACCGGGACAGGAACCTTGCGGAATAGTGGGGCCAACGTCCTGACTTTC
j_gene: TRBJ2-2; d_gene: TRBD2; abundance: .; v_gene: TRBV5-1; CDR3aa: CASSTLAGLNTGELFF; CDR3nt: TGCGCCAGCAGCACACTAGCGGGACTGAACACCGGGGAGCTGTTTTTT
j_gene: TRBJ2-7; d_gene: TRBD1; abundance: .; v_gene: TRBV2; CDR3aa: CANRRDRSSYEQYF; CDR3nt: TGTGCCAACCGCCGGGACAGGAGCTCCTACGAGCAGTACTTC
j_gene: TRBJ1-1; d_gene: .; abundance: .; v_gene: TRBV19; CDR3aa: CASSIGHLTDEAFF; CDR3nt: TGTGCCAGTAGTATTGGGCATTTAACGGATGAAGCTTTCTTT
j_gene: TRBJ2-2; d_gene: .; abundance: .; v_gene: TRBV7-8; CDR3aa: CATYPNRARTNTGELFF; CDR3nt: TGTGCCACCTATCCTAACCGGGCCAGGACGAACACCGGGGAGCTGTTTTTT
j_gene: TRBJ1-2; d_gene: TRBD1; abundance: .; v_gene: TRBV28; CDR3aa: CASRLSDRSKAGYTF; CDR3nt: TGTGCCAGCAGACTTTCGGACAGGTCTAAGGCTGGCTACACCTTC
j_gene: TRBJ2-5; d_gene: .; abundance: .; v_gene: TRBV24-1; CDR3aa: CATSDIKELQETQYF; CDR3nt: TGTGCCACCAGTGATATTAAAGAGCTCCAAGAGACCCAGTACTTC
j_gene: TRBJ2-3; d_gene: .; abundance: .; v_gene: TRBV21-1; CDR3aa: CASSIGILRYDTDTQYF; CDR3nt: TGTGCCAGCAGCATCGGGATACTAAGGTACGACACAGATACGCAGTATTTT
j_gene: TRBJ2-1; d_gene: .; abundance: .; v_gene: TRBV29-1; CDR3aa: CSVGGLTSYNEQFF; CDR3nt: TGCAGCGTCGGAGGCCTCACATCCTACAATGAGCAGTTCTTC
j_gene: TRBJ1-2; d_gene: .; abundance: .; v_gene: TRBV19; CDR3aa: CASSTLYGYTF; CDR3nt: TGTGCCAGTAGTACTCTATATGGCTACACCTTC
j_gene: TRBJ1-2; d_gene: .; abundance: .; v_gene: TRBV30; CDR3aa: CAWSGSSGGYTF; CDR3nt: TGTGCCTGGAGTGGGTCCAGTGGTGGCTACACCTTC
j_gene: TRBJ2-7; d_gene: .; abundance: many; v_gene: TRBV16; CDR3aa: CASSQGGAGEQYF; CDR3nt: TGTGCCAGCAGCCAAGGAGGGGCGGGGGAGCAGTACTTC
j_gene: TRBJ2-1; d_gene: .; abundance: .; v_gene: TRBV28; CDR3aa: CASRGQGRPNKFF; CDR3nt: TGTGCCAGCAGGGGGCAGGGCAGGCCCAATAAGTTCTTC
j_gene: TRBJ2-1; d_gene: .; abundance: many; v_gene: TRBV7-6; CDR3aa: CASTAANEQFF; CDR3nt: TGTGCCAGCACCGCGGCCAATGAGCAGTTCTTC
j_gene: TRBJ1-4; d_gene: .; abundance: .; v_gene: TRBV7-2; CDR3aa: CASSRDGNEKLFF; CDR3nt: TGTGCCAGCAGCAGGGACGGTAATGAAAAACTGTTTTTT
j_gene: TRBJ2-7; d_gene: TRBD2; abundance: .; v_gene: TRBV11-2; CDR3aa: CASSLELAGGLEQYF; CDR3nt: TGTGCCAGCAGCTTAGAACTAGCGGGAGGTCTCGAGCAGTACTTC
j_gene: TRBJ2-3; d_gene: .; abundance: .; v_gene: TRBV6-1; CDR3aa: CASSEGGAFDTQYF; CDR3nt: TGTGCCAGCAGTGAAGGCGGGGCATTTGATACGCAGTATTTT
j_gene: TRBJ2-1; d_gene: TRBD2; abundance: .; v_gene: TRBV28; CDR3aa: CASSRLAGVPNEQFF; CDR3nt: TGTGCCAGCAGCCGACTAGCGGGAGTACCCAATGAGCAGTTCTTC
j_gene: TRBJ2-3; d_gene: .; abundance: .; v_gene: TRBV7-2; CDR3aa: CASSYWEGDTQYF; CDR3nt: TGTGCCAGCAGCTATTGGGAAGGAGATACGCAGTATTTT
j_gene: TRBJ1-6; d_gene: .; abundance: once; v_gene: TRBV28; CDR3aa: CASSTPTGPLHF; CDR3nt: TGTGCCAGCAGTACACCCACCGGACCCCTCCACTTT
j_gene: TRBJ1-4; d_gene: .; abundance: .; v_gene: TRBV27; CDR3aa: CASSFGRFGNNEKLFF; CDR3nt: TGTGCCAGCAGTTTCGGACGGTTTGGGAACAATGAAAAACTGTTTTTT
j_gene: TRBJ1-1; d_gene: .; abundance: .; v_gene: TRBV7-9; CDR3aa: CASSLAGTNTEAFF; CDR3nt: TGTGCCAGCAGCTTAGCAGGGACGAACACTGAAGCTTTCTTT
j_gene: TRBJ2-3; d_gene: TRBD2; abundance: .; v_gene: TRBV2; CDR3aa: CASSEPAGGTGDTQYF; CDR3nt: TGTGCCAGCAGTGAACCGGCGGGAGGTACTGGGGATACGCAGTATTTT
j_gene: TRBJ2-7; d_gene: .; abundance: .; v_gene: TRBV2; CDR3aa: CASSGTFRGEQYF; CDR3nt: TGTGCCAGCAGTGGGACTTTCCGGGGCGAGCAGTACTTC
j_gene: TRBJ2-1; d_gene: .; abundance: .; v_gene: TRBV7-2; CDR3aa: CASSSTSNEQFF; CDR3nt: TGTGCCAGCAGCTCGACTAGCAATGAGCAGTTCTTC
j_gene: TRBJ2-7; d_gene: TRBD1; abundance: .; v_gene: TRBV2; CDR3aa: CASKGTGGGYSYEQYF; CDR3nt: TGTGCCAGCAAAGGGACAGGTGGGGGGTACTCCTACGAGCAGTACTTC
j_gene: TRBJ2-7; d_gene: TRBD2; abundance: .; v_gene: TRBV6-2/TRBV6-3; CDR3aa: CASSKRTSGSSVSYEQYF; CDR3nt: TGTGCCAGCAGCAAGCGGACTAGCGGGAGTAGTGTATCCTACGAGCAGTACTTC